These T cell receptor beta chains were read from a single sample in a study of blood T cell repertoires in COVID-19. The table came from immunoSEQ multiplex PCR; TCRdb's copy has only in-frame clones and leaves some out. The sample carries 75,000 to 90,000 clones, about 92% recorded once. The specimen sequenced was peripheral blood. Source of these receptors: a man aged 18-30 years with COVID-19, enrolled during active disease. Each CDR3 is given with its conserved first and last residue. The order of the fields is clone size, D gene, J gene, V gene, CDR3 protein, CDR3 DNA. A D gene is named only where the DNA matches it firmly. Not all rows give a size; the values are once, few, many and, for expanded clones, a class.

>NA|TRBD1|TRBJ1-4|TRBV25-1
CASSAVDRGNEKLFF
TGTGCCAGCAGTGCCGTGGACAGGGGTAATGAAAAACTGTTTTTT
>NA|NA|TRBJ1-1|TRBV27
CASSLPGAGPTGTEAFF
TGTGCCAGCAGTTTACCTGGCGCGGGGCCCACGGGCACTGAAGCTTTCTTT
>NA|TRBD1|TRBJ1-2|TRBV14
CASSQLRTGDLGGYTF
TGTGCCAGCAGCCAACTCCGGACAGGCGATTTGGGGGGCTACACCTTC
>NA|TRBD1|TRBJ1-1|TRBV30
CAGDRGGNTEAFF
TGTGCCGGCGACAGGGGTGGGAACACTGAAGCTTTCTTT
>NA|NA|TRBJ1-5|TRBV19
CASSVDRNNQPQHF
TGTGCCAGTAGTGTCGACAGGAACAATCAGCCCCAGCATTTT
>NA|NA|TRBJ2-7|TRBV7-8
CASSTRGKDYEQYF
TGTGCCAGCAGCACTCGGGGGAAGGACTACGAGCAGTACTTC
>NA|NA|TRBJ1-1|TRBV30
CAWSVLRGAGEAFF
TGTGCCTGGAGTGTACTTAGGGGCGCGGGAGAAGCTTTCTTT
>NA|TRBD2|TRBJ2-4|TRBV27
CASRGLAGGPMRAKNIQYF
TGTGCCAGCAGGGGACTAGCGGGAGGGCCTATGAGGGCCAAAAACATTCAGTACTTC
>NA|NA|TRBJ2-7|TRBV5-3
CARSPRNGESSYEQYF
TGTGCCAGAAGCCCACGAAACGGGGAAAGCTCCTACGAGCAGTACTTC
>NA|TRBD2|TRBJ2-7|TRBV28
CASSTGGTYSYEQYF
TGTGCCAGCAGCACGGGAGGAACATACTCCTACGAGCAGTACTTC
>once|TRBD1|TRBJ1-5|TRBV5-1
CASSLGQGTQPQHF
TGCGCCAGCAGCTTGGGACAGGGAACCCAGCCCCAGCATTTT
>NA|NA|TRBJ2-1|TRBV7-8
CASSLAGMGYNEQFF
TGTGCCAGCAGCTTAGCGGGCATGGGCTACAATGAGCAGTTCTTC
>NA|NA|TRBJ1-2|TRBV7-2
CASSLSGRNYGYTF
TGTGCCAGCAGCTTATCTGGCAGGAACTATGGCTACACCTTC
>NA|TRBD1|TRBJ2-6|TRBV19
CASREGGAGANVLTF
TGTGCCAGTAGAGAAGGGGGCGCTGGGGCCAACGTCCTGACTTTC
>NA|TRBD1|TRBJ1-2|TRBV19
CAGSPSGTGDGGYTF
TGTGCCGGATCTCCTTCCGGGACAGGGGACGGCGGCTACACCTTC
>once|TRBD1|TRBJ2-3|TRBV7-2
CASSSRGQATDTQYF
TGTGCCAGCAGCTCGAGGGGGCAGGCCACAGATACGCAGTATTTT
>NA|NA|TRBJ2-7|TRBV18
CASSPLGGLSSYEQYF
TGTGCCAGCTCACCTCTCGGGGGTCTAAGCTCCTACGAGCAGTACTTC
>NA|TRBD1|TRBJ2-7|TRBV9
CASSPGQGLYEQYF
TGTGCCAGCAGCCCGGGACAGGGTCTCTACGAGCAGTACTTC
>NA|TRBD1|TRBJ1-5|TRBV19
CASSLTGDHQPQHF
TGTGCCAGTAGTCTTACAGGGGATCATCAGCCCCAGCATTTT
>NA|TRBD1|TRBJ1-2|TRBV12-3/TRBV12-4
CASSRQGARSYTF
TGTGCCAGCAGTCGACAGGGGGCGCGTAGCTACACCTTC
>NA|NA|TRBJ2-7|TRBV6-2/TRBV6-3
CASSYSRGMDEQYF
TGTGCCAGCAGTTACTCGCGAGGGATGGACGAGCAGTACTTC
>NA|NA|TRBJ1-2|TRBV7-2
CASSPTWAEYGYTF
TGTGCCAGCAGCCCAACCTGGGCAGAGTATGGCTACACCTTC
>NA|NA|TRBJ2-3|TRBV27
CASSSPGRDSTDTQYF
TGTGCCAGCAGTTCCCCGGGGCGGGATAGCACAGATACGCAGTATTTT
>NA|TRBD1|TRBJ2-7|TRBV10-3
CAVKGTGPHEQYF
TGTGCCGTGAAGGGGACAGGACCCCACGAGCAGTACTTC
>NA|TRBD1|TRBJ1-2|TRBV28
CASSLLDRGNGYTF
TGTGCCAGCAGTTTGTTGGACAGGGGGAATGGCTACACCTTC
>NA|NA|TRBJ1-2|TRBV7-9
CASTLNRDRYYGYTF
TGTGCCAGCACTCTTAACAGGGACCGCTACTATGGCTACACCTTC
>NA|NA|TRBJ2-6|TRBV5-8
CASSSAGTLVSGANVLTF
TGTGCCAGCAGCTCCGCAGGAACCCTTGTCTCTGGGGCCAACGTCCTGACTTTC
>NA|NA|TRBJ1-5|TRBV19
CASSPMRAGASNQPQHF
TGTGCCAGTAGTCCAATGCGGGCGGGGGCTTCCAATCAGCCCCAGCATTTT
>NA|NA|TRBJ2-6|TRBV9
CASSWAGANVLTF
TGTGCCAGCAGCTGGGCAGGGGCCAACGTCCTGACTTTC
>NA|TRBD1|TRBJ2-7|TRBV6-5
CASSYWTGAYEQYF
TGTGCCAGCAGTTACTGGACAGGGGCCTACGAGCAGTACTTC
>NA|NA|TRBJ2-3|TRBV19
CASSMNGALDTQYF
TGTGCCAGTAGTATGAACGGAGCTTTGGATACGCAGTATTTT
>NA|TRBD2|TRBJ2-7|TRBV27
CASSLTSGGPRDEQYF
TGTGCCAGCAGTTTAACGTCGGGAGGCCCTCGGGACGAGCAGTACTTC
>NA|NA|TRBJ1-4|TRBV18
CASSPAGKGEKLFF
TGTGCCAGCTCACCGGCAGGGAAGGGAGAAAAACTGTTTTTT
>NA|NA|TRBJ1-6|TRBV19
CASSPSSYNSPLHF
TGTGCCAGTAGTCCGAGCTCCTATAATTCACCCCTCCACTTT
>NA|NA|TRBJ1-2|TRBV19
CASSMSRVRGYTF
TGTGCCAGTAGTATGTCCAGGGTAAGAGGCTACACCTTC
>few|TRBD2|TRBJ2-1|TRBV6-4
CASSDSGSAGGLNEQFF
TGTGCCAGCAGTGACTCCGGGTCGGCGGGAGGGCTGAATGAGCAGTTCTTC
>NA|TRBD1|TRBJ2-7|TRBV30
CAWRSRTGQISYEQYF
TGTGCCTGGAGATCCCGGACAGGACAAATCTCCTACGAGCAGTACTTC
>NA|NA|TRBJ1-5|TRBV2
CASRRGGDASNQPQHF
TGTGCCAGCAGACGAGGGGGGGATGCTAGCAATCAGCCCCAGCATTTT
>NA|NA|TRBJ2-2|TRBV9
CASRDRFGGELFF
TGTGCCAGCAGAGACAGGTTTGGCGGGGAGCTGTTTTTT
>once|NA|TRBJ2-7|TRBV21-1
CASSKGIAGDGYEQYF
TGTGCCAGCAGCAAAGGCATAGCGGGAGACGGCTACGAGCAGTACTTC
>NA|TRBD2|TRBJ2-4|TRBV29-1
CSVAIAGAKNIQYF
TGCAGCGTGGCCATAGCGGGAGCCAAAAACATTCAGTACTTC
>NA|NA|TRBJ2-1|TRBV29-1
CSGQRTGKNNEQFF
TGCAGCGGCCAAAGGACGGGGAAAAACAATGAGCAGTTCTTC
>NA|TRBD1|TRBJ2-2|TRBV7-6
CASSSTGGPGELFF
TGTGCCAGCAGCTCGACAGGGGGCCCCGGGGAGCTGTTTTTT
>few|TRBD2|TRBJ2-1|TRBV23-1
CASRLAGGLGEQFF
TGCGCCAGCAGGCTAGCGGGGGGCCTGGGTGAGCAGTTCTTC
>NA|TRBD2|TRBJ2-7|TRBV3-1/TRBV3-2
CASSFTSGPGHYYEQYF
TGTGCCAGCAGCTTTACTAGCGGCCCAGGCCATTATTACGAGCAGTACTTC